Sequencing of this T cell receptor beta chain was carried out in a study of a mutant IDH1 vaccine in newly diagnosed glioma. In the study overall: Receipt of radiotherapy, temozolomide, or both preceded the study, and most received both.

The CDR3 has 14 amino acids. CDR1 is SGHRS, CDR2 YFSETQ, per germline. Clones were read by immunoSEQ multiplex PCR, and TCRdb kept only the in-frame ones, dropping some. The table records roughly 60,000 clones, roughly 76% of them present only once. Sample time point: week 35, safety follow-up. The content of each vaccine dose was 300 ug of mutant IDH1 20-mer peptide, and topical imiquimod accompanied it. With regard to this clone: The antigen remains undetermined.

The sample here was PBMCs, taken from a glioma patient whose treatment included an IDH1 peptide vaccine. The source of this sequence is a man aged 40-50 years with glioma. The chain employs TRBV5-1 and TRBJ2-5; a possible D gene is TRBD1 (6 bases). The closer fit of TRBJ2-7 to the DNA end suggests the J call may be wrong. The CDR3 spells CASRYRDTLYEQYF. The CDR3 region has the DNA TGCGCCAGCAGGTACCGGGACACACTTTACGAGCAGTACTTC.